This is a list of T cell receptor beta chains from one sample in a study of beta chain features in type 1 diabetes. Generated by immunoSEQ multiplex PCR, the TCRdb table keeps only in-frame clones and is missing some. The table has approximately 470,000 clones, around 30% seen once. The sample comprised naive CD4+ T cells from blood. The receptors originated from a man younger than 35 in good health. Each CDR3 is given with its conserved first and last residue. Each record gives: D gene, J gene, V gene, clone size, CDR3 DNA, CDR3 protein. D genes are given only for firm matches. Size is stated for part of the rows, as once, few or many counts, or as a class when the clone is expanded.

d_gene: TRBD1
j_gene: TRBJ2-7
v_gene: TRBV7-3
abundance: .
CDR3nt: TGTGCCAGCAGCCGGACAGGGAGCTCCTACGAGCAGTACTTC
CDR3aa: CASSRTGSSYEQYF

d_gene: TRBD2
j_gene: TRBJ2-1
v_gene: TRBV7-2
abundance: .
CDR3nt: TGTGCCAGCAGCTTAGAACTAGCGGGACGCAATGAGCAGTTCTTC
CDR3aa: CASSLELAGRNEQFF

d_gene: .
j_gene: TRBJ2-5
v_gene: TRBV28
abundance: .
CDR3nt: TGTGCCAGCAGTTTCATACAGGGTGGCAGGGAGACCCAGTACTTC
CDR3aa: CASSFIQGGRETQYF

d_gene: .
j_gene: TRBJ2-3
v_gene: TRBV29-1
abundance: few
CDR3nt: TGCAGCGGGGGGACCAGCACAGATACGCAGTATTTT
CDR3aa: CSGGTSTDTQYF

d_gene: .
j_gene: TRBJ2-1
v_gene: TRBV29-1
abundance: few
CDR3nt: TGCAGCGTCGGTCGGGGCGCGGGCAATGAGCAGTTCTTC
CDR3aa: CSVGRGAGNEQFF

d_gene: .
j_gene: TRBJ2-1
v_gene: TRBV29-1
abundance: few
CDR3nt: TGCAGCGTTGAGAGGGGGTCTAATGAGCAGTTCTTC
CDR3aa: CSVERGSNEQFF

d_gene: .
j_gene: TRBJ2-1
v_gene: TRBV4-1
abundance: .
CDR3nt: TGCGCCAGCAGCCAAGTACCTCGGGGAGTCTACAATGAGCAGTTCTTC
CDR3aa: CASSQVPRGVYNEQFF

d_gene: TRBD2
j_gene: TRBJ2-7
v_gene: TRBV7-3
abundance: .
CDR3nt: TGTGCCAGCAGCGAGACTAGCGGGAGATACGAGCAGTACTTC
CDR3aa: CASSETSGRYEQYF

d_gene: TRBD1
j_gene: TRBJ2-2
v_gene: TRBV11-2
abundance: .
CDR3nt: TGTGCCAGCAGCATGACAGGGGTTAACGGGGAGCTGTTTTTT
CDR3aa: CASSMTGVNGELFF

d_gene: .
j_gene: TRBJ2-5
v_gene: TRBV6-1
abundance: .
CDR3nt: TGTGCCAGCAGTGAATTGAAAGGGAGCGCCGTCATGGAGACCCAGTACTTC
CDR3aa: CASSELKGSAVMETQYF

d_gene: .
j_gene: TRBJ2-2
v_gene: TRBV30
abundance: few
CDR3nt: TGTGCCTGCCTTACTGGACACAACACCGGGGAGCTGTTTTTT
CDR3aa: CACLTGHNTGELFF

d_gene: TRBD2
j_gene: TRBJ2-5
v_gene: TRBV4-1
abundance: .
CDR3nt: TGCGCCAGCAGCCAAGCACTAGCGGAGACCCAGTACTTC
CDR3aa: CASSQALAETQYF

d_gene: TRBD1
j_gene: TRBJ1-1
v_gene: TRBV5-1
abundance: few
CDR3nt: TGCGCCAGCAGCCCGACAGGGCTGAACACTGAAGCTTTCTTT
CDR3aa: CASSPTGLNTEAFF

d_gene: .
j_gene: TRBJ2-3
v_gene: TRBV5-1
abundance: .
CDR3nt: TGCGCCAGCAGCTTGGTTCCGCCCAGCACAGATACGCAGTATTTT
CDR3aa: CASSLVPPSTDTQYF

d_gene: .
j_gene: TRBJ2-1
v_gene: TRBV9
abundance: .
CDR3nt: TGTGCCAGCAGCGTAGGGGATTACTACAATGAGCAGTTCTTC
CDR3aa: CASSVGDYYNEQFF

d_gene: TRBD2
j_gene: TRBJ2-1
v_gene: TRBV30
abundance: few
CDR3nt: TGTGCCTGGAGTGTACCAGTACTAGCGGGAGGGCAGCAGTTCTTC
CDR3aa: CAWSVPVLAGGQQFF

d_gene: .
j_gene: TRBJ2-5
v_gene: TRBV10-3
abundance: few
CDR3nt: TGTGCCATCAGAGAAGCGGAACCTAAGACCCAGTACTTC
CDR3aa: CAIREAEPKTQYF

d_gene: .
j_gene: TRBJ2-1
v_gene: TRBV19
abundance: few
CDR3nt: TGTGCCAGTAGTATAGGCACTAGACGGGGCAGCTCCTACAATGAGCAGTTCTTC
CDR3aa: CASSIGTRRGSSYNEQFF

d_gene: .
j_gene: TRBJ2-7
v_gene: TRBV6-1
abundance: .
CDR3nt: TGTGCCAGCAGTGCAGGGGCCCTGGAAGGGGAGCAGTACTTC
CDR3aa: CASSAGALEGEQYF

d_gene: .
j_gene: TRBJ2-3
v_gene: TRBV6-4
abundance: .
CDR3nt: TGTGCCAGCAGTGCCGAATCCGGGGATACGCAGTATTTT
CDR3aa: CASSAESGDTQYF

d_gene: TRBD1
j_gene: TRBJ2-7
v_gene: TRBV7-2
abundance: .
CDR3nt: TGTGCCAGCAGCGCGGACAGGGTCTGGAACGAGCAGTACTTC
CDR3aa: CASSADRVWNEQYF

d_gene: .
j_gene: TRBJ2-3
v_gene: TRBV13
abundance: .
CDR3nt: TGTGCCAGCACCCGTCCTGGTCAGGGCCCCGGAGATACGCAGTATTTT
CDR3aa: CASTRPGQGPGDTQYF

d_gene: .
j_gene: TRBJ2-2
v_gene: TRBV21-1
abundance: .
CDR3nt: TGTGCCAGCAGCAAAGCGGACAGGGCCGGGGAGCTGTTTTTT
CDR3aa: CASSKADRAGELFF

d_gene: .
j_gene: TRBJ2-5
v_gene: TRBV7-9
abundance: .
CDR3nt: TGTGCCAGCAGCTTAGAGGCACGGGAGACCCAGTACTTC
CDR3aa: CASSLEARETQYF

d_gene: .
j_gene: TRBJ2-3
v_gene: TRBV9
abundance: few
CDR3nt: TGTGCCAGCAGCACAGAGTCCCGCGGGACAGATACGCAGTATTTT
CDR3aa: CASSTESRGTDTQYF

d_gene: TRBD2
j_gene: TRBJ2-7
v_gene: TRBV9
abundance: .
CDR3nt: TGTGCCAGCAGCGTAGGACTAGCGGGAAACTACGAGCAGTACTTC
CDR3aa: CASSVGLAGNYEQYF

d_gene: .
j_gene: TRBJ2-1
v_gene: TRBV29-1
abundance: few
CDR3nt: TGCAGCGTCTCGGGTCGAGGGAATGAGCAGTTCTTC
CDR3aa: CSVSGRGNEQFF

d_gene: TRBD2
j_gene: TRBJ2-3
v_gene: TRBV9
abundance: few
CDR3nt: TGTGCCAGCAGCGTATTAGCGGGAGTAGGGGGCACAGATACGCAGTATTTT
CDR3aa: CASSVLAGVGGTDTQYF

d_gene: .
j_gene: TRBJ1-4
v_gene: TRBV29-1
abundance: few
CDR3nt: TGCAGCGTGAGAGGAAAACTGTTTTTT
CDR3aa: CSVRGKLFF

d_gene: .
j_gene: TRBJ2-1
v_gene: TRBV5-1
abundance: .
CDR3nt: TGCGCCAGCAGCCCGACCCTTCCGGCCCAATCCTACAATGAGCAGTTCTTC
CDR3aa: CASSPTLPAQSYNEQFF

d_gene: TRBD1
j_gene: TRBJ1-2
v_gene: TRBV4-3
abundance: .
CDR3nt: TGCGCCAGCAGCCCCCAAATCCTTACAGGGGGCGCCGGCGCCTATGGCTACACCTTC
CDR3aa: CASSPQILTGGAGAYGYTF

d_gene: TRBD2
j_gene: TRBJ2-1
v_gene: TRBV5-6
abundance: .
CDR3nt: TGTGCCAGCAGCAACGCCGGCGCGGGAGACGGGAATGAGCAGTTCTTC
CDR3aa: CASSNAGAGDGNEQFF

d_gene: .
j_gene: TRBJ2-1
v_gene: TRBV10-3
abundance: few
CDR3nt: TGTGCCATCATGGGCCGGGAGAAGTCCCATGAGCAGTTCTTC
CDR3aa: CAIMGREKSHEQFF

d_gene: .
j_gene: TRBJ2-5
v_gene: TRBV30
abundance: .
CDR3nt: TGTGCCTGGAGTGTCGGAGGGAGCCAAGAGACCCAGTACTTC
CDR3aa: CAWSVGGSQETQYF

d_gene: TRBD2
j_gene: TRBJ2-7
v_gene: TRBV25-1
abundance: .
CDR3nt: TGTGCCAGCAGTACGGGGAGGGGTTACGAGCAGTACTTC
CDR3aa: CASSTGRGYEQYF

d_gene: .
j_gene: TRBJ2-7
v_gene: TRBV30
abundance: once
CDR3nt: TGTGCCTGGAAGGGGGGCAGGCGCAACGAGCAGTACTTC
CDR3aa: CAWKGGRRNEQYF

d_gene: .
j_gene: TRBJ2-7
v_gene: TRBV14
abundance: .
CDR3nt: TGTGCCAGCAGCCAAGACGGGGCGTTCGACGAGCAGTACTTC
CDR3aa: CASSQDGAFDEQYF

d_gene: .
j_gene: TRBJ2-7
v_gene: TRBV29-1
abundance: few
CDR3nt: TGCAGCGTCTACATATACGAGCAGTACTTC
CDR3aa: CSVYIYEQYF

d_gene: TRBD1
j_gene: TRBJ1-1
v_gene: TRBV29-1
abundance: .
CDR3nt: TGCAGCGTTGAGTCAGGGGGCCTTAACACTGAAGCTTTCTTT
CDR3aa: CSVESGGLNTEAFF

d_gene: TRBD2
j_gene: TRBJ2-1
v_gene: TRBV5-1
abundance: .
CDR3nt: TGCGCCAGCAGCTTGGGGTCTAGCGGGAGCTCCTACAATGAGCAGTTCTTC
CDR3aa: CASSLGSSGSSYNEQFF

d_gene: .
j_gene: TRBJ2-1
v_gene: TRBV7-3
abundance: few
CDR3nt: TGTGCCAGCAGTTCAGGCTACAATGAGCAGTTCTTC
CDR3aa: CASSSGYNEQFF

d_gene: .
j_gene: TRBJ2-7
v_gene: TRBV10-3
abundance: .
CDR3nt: TGTGCCATCACCACCGGGACCAACCCCTACGAGCAGTACTTC
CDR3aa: CAITTGTNPYEQYF

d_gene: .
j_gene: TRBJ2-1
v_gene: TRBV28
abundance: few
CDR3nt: TGTGCCAGCAGTTTTAGCGGTTCTCCTGGGGATGAGCAGTTCTTC
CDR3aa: CASSFSGSPGDEQFF

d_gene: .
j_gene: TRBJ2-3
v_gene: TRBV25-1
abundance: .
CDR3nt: TGTGCCAGCAGTGAGTGGTACACAGATACGCAGTATTTT
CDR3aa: CASSEWYTDTQYF

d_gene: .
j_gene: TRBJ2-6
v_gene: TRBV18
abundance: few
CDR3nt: TGTGCCAGCTCATCCGCAGGGGCTGGGGCCAACGTCCTGACTTTC
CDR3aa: CASSSAGAGANVLTF

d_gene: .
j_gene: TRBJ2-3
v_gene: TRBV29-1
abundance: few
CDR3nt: TGCAGCGTTGCCCGCACACTGTCACTAGGACCACCCACAGATACGCAGTATTTT
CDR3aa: CSVARTLSLGPPTDTQYF

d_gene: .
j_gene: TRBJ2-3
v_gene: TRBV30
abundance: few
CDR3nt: TGTGCCTGGAGACCCCGGGCCTCAGATACGCAGTATTTT
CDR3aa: CAWRPRASDTQYF

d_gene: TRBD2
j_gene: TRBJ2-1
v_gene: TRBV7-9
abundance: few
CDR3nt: TGTGCCAGCAGCTTTAGCGGGAGTCCCTACAATGAGCAGTTCTTC
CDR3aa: CASSFSGSPYNEQFF

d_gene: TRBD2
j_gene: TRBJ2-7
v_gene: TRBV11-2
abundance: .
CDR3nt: TGTGCCAGCAGATCTCTAGCGGGCAACTACGAGCAGTACTTC
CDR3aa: CASRSLAGNYEQYF

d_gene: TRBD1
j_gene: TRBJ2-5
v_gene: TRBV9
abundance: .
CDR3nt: TGTGCCAGCGGGACCGGGACAGGGGAAGAGACCCAGTACTTC
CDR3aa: CASGTGTGEETQYF

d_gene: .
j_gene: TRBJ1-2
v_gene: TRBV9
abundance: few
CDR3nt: TGTGCCAGCAGCGTAGCTTTGGCCAACTATGGCTACACCTTC
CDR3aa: CASSVALANYGYTF

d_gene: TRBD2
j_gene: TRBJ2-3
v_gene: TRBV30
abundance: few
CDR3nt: TGTGCCTGGAGTGGGCTAGCGGGAGCGACAGATACGCAGTATTTT
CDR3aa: CAWSGLAGATDTQYF

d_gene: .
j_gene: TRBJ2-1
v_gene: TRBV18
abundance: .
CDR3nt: TGTGCCAGCTCACTATCACTCGACAATGAGCAGTTCTTC
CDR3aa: CASSLSLDNEQFF

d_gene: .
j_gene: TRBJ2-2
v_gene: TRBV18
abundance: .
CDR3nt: TGTGCCAGCTCACCACCGGGATACGCGAACACCGGGGAGCTGTTTTTT
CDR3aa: CASSPPGYANTGELFF

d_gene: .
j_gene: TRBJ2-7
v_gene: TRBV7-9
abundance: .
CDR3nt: TGTGCCAGCAGCTTAGCGTTACGGGCCTACGAGCAGTACTTC
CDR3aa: CASSLALRAYEQYF

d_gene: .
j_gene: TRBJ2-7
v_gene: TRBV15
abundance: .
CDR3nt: TGTGCCACCAGCAGAGATTTGGTCTACGAGCAGTACTTC
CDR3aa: CATSRDLVYEQYF

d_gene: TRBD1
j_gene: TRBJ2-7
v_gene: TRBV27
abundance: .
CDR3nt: TGTGCCAGCACGAATCGAGACAGGGGCTCCTACGAGCAGTACTTC
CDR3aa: CASTNRDRGSYEQYF

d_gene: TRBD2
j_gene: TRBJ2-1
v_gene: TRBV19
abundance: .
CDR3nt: TGTGCCAGTAGCTCGAGCCCGACTAGCGGGTGGTACAATGAGCAGTTCTTC
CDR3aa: CASSSSPTSGWYNEQFF

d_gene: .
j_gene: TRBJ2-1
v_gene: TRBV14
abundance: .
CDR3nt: TGTGCCAGCAGCCTTCGTGGGACTTACAATGAGCAGTTCTTC
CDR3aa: CASSLRGTYNEQFF

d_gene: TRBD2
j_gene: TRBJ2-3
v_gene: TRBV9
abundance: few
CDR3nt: TGTGCCAGCAGCGTTCTTAGCGGGACTTTAACAGATACGCAGTATTTT
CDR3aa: CASSVLSGTLTDTQYF